This T cell receptor (beta chain) was recovered during a study of early T cells in non-severe SARS-CoV-2 infection (dated by TCRdb to the early 2020s). As for the study more broadly: Bulk RNA from unsorted whole blood was used for TCR sequencing, so alpha and beta chains could not be paired.

Library construction relied on 5' RACE. The sample was run on a NextSeq 500. To correct for sequencing error and PCR bias, the TCR library protocol tagged individual cDNA molecules with unique molecular identifiers. TCR alpha and beta chains were both sequenced, and the abundances of alpha and beta sequences in each sample were closely correlated with each other. In the original analysis: Decombinator V4 was used to annotate TCR sequences for V gene, J gene and CDR3. Expanded TCRs were defined as changing significantly between any two time points under a Poisson model with p below 0.0001. Abundances of TCRs were expressed as counts per million after normalisation to the total number of TCRs sequenced in each sample. MAIT TCRs were defined by TRAV1-2 paired with TRAJ12, TRAJ20 or TRAJ33, and iNKT TCRs by TRAV10 paired with TRAJ18. VDJdb, accessed 1 November 2021, was searched for CMV, EBV and SARS-CoV-2 annotated TCRs, excluding TCRs annotated for multiple antigens. TCRdb redid the processing of the public reads, applying fastp at Q25 and MiXCR, and retained in-frame beta chains. Identical CDR3 protein sequences are pooled into one entry, listed with their most common genes and DNA. These V and J calls derive from TCRdb rather than the authors' analysis. The sample table lists 85,000 to 95,000 distinct CDR3 sequences, 14% to 15% of them with a count of one. Approximately 0.54% of the sample is held by the ten biggest clonotypes.

The study was a case-control design nested within a healthcare worker cohort in London, UK, with weekly nasopharyngeal swab PCR tests and blood sampling. Healthcare workers were enrolled in the week of the UK lockdown, from 23 to 31 March 2020, and were followed every week for up to roughly 16 weeks. The germline V gene provides CDR1 SGHVS and CDR2 FQNEAQ. The CDR3 contains 14 residues, cysteine and phenylalanine counted. This entry keeps only the CDR3 DNA: 42 bases, framed from base 1. The trim is 5 bases for V and 2 bases for J, with a gap of 10 bases between the germline ends. Details on this clonotype: Its antigen is currently not known. Qualities for individual bases were not recorded, and no much larger clone is one base off.

Overall study results and their limits: VDJdb matching was skewed toward anti-spike CD8 responses and likely underestimated virus-specific expansions, missing private and CD4 specificities.

Specimen: whole blood. This sequence uses TRBV7-8 and TRBJ2-1; tentative D gene TRBD1, with 6 bases matching. The TCR originated in an adult who was a healthcare worker with PCR-confirmed SARS-CoV-2 infection or an uninfected control (not recorded which). The sequenced DNA is TGTGCCAGCAGCGGGGACAAACCCTACAATGAGCAGTTCTTC. This encodes CASSGDKPYNEQFF.